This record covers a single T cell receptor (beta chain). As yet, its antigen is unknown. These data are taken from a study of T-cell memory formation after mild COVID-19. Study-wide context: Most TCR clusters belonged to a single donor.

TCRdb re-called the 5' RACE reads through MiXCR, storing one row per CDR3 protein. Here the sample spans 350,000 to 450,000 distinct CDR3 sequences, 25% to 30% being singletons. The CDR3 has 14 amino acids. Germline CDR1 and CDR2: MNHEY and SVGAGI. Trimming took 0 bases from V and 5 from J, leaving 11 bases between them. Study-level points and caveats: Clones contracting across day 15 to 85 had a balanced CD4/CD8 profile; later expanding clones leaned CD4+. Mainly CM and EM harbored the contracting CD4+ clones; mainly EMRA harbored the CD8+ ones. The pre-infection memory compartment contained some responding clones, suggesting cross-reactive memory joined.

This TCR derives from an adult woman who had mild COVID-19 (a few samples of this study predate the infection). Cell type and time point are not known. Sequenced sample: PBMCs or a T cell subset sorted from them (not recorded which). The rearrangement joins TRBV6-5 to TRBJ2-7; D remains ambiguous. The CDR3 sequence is CASSYSWRRDEQYF. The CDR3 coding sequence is TGTGCCAGCAGTTACTCGTGGCGGCGCGACGAGCAGTACTTC.